This T cell receptor (beta chain) stems from a study of blood T cell repertoires in COVID-19. TCRdb's copy holds only in-frame clones and misses some; the assay was immunoSEQ multiplex PCR. Of some 220,000 clones in the sample, roughly four fifths were seen once. Adults between roughly 18 and 95 years of age took part from under 25 US areas. Participants reported their clinical history, and cohort assignment relied on those reports. The receptor comes from a woman in her 40s with acute COVID-19. The sample consisted of PBMCs or T cells enriched from blood (not recorded which).

The CDR3 DNA reads TGTGCCAGCACCAGGACAGGGGGCGCAAAAGGCTACACCTTC. It is translated as CASTRTGGAKGYTF. The chain carries TRBV6-5 and TRBJ1-2; 11 positions match TRBD1. V shed 7 bases and J 8 bases; nucleotides not matched to a gene: 9. The CDR3 is made up of 14 amino acids. Per germline, CDR1 MNHEY and CDR2 SVGAGI.